This TCR beta chain came from a study of shared clonotypes between healthy human individuals. Study in general: The donor pool was made up of two women and three men aged 18 to 49.

Free of recent acute infections or vaccinations, the donors were healthy HIV-negative adults. The assay was immunoSEQ multiplex PCR, and TCRdb's table has in-frame clones only and misses some. This table holds millions of clones, over 85% found once. Per the germline V gene, CDR1 is SGHKS and CDR2 is YYEKEE (reference sequence). V was clipped by 2 bases and J by 1 base; unmatched bases: 7. The CDR3 consists of 18 residues. The J gene is TRBJ2-6, the V gene TRBV5-5; 9 bases fit TRBD1. Sequenced material: naive CD4+ T cells from PBMCs. As to subset: CD45RA+ positively selected. The clonotype comes from a man aged 18 to 30 in good health. Some clones in this sample may be carry-over from other donors' samples. CDR3: CASSFRPGTGSGANVLTF. For the CDR3, the DNA is TGTGCCAGCAGCTTCCGTCCCGGGACAGGGTCTGGGGCCAACGTCCTGACTTTC.